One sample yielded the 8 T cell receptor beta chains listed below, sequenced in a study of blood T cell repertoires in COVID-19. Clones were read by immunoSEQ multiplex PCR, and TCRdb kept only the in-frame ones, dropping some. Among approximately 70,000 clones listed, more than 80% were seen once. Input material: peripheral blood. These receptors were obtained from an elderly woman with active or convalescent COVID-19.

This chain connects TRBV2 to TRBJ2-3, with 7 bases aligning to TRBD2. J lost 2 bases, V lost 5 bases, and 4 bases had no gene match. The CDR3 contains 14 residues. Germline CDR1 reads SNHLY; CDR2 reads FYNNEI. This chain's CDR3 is CASSPTSPTDTQYF. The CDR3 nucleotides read TGTGCCAGCAGTCCGACTAGCCCCACAGATACGCAGTATTTT.

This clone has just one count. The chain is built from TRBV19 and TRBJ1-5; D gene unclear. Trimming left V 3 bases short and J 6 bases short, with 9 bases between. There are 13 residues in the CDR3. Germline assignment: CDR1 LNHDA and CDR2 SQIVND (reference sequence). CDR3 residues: CASSISEVQPQHF. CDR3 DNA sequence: TGTGCCAGTAGTATTTCCGAGGTTCAGCCCCAGCATTTT. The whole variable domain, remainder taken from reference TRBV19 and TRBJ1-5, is DGGITQSPKYLFRKEGQNVTLSCEQNLNHDAMYWYRQDPGQGLRLIYYSQIVNDFQKGDIAEGYSVSREKKESFPLTVTSAQKNPTAFYLCASSISEVQPQHFGDGTRLSIL.

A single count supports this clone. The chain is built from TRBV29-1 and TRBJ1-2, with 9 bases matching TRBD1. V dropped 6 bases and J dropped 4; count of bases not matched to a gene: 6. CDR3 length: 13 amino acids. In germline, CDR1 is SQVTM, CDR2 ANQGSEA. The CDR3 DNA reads TGCAGCGTCGAACCGGGACAGGGCTATGGCTACACCTTC. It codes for CSVEPGQGYGYTF. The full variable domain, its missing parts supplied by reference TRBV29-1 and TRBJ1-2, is SAVISQKPSRDICQRGTSLTIQCQVDSQVTMMFWYRQQPGQSLTLIATANQGSEATYESGFVIDKFPISRPNLTFSTLTVSNMSPEDSSIYLCSVEPGQGYGYTFGSGTRLTVV.

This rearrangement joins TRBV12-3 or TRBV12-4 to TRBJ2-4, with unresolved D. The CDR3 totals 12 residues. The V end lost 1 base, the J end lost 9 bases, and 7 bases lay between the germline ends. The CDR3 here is CASSLGLAIQYF. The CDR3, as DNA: TGTGCCAGCAGTTTAGGTTTGGCCATTCAGTACTTC.

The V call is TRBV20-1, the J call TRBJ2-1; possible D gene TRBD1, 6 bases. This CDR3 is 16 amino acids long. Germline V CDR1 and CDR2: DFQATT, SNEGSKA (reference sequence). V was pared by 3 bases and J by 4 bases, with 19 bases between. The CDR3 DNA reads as TGCAGTGCTAGTGCCAACAGGGTCCTTACTTACAATGAGCAGTTCTTC. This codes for CSASANRVLTYNEQFF.

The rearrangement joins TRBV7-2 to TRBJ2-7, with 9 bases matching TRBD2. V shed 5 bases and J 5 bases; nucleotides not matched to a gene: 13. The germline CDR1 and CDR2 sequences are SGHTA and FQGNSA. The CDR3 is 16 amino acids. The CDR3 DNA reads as TGTGCCAGCAGCCCCCTATCGCGGGGGGGGGCCCACGAGCAGTACTTC. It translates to CASSPLSRGGAHEQYF.

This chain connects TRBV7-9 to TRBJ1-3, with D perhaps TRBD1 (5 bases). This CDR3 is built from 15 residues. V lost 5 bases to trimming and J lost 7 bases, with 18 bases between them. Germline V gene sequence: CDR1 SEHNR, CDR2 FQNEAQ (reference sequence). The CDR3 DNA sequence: TGTGCCAGCAGCCCTAAGGGGACTGGTGCTAACACCATATATTTT. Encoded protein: CASSPKGTGANTIYF.

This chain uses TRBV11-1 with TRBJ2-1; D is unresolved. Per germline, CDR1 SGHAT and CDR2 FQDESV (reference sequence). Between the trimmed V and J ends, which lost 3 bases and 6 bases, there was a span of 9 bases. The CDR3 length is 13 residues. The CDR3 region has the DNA TGTGCCAGCAGCTTGGGCCCCAGCAATGAGCAGTTCTTC. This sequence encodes CASSLGPSNEQFF.